This T cell receptor (beta chain) was obtained from a study of T cell responses to AZD1222 COVID-19 vaccine. In regard to this clone: Its specificity is not known. Sequence at one end of the junction differs from germline and may be a read error.

The repertoire was sequenced with immunoSEQ multiplex PCR; TCRdb's copy has only in-frame clones and lacks some. The table shows 180,000 or so clones, with around 90% occurring only once. Findings of the study overall: Per reports, nearly half of all spike-specific TCRs target regions that are unmutated in variants. Receipt of two AZD1222 doses was followed by a rise in Spike-specific TCR breadth and depth. There were mostly white British donors and more females than males, and clonal diversity was possibly underestimated. Baseline testing showed seropositivity in only a handful of AZD1222 recipients.

Germline lookup yields CDR1 SGHKS and CDR2 YYEKEE (reference sequence). The CDR3 spans 14 residues. This receptor was identified in an adult who received the AZD1222 COVID-19 vaccine. This material consisted of peripheral blood, taken 28 days after the second AZD1222 dose. The V gene is TRBV5-5, the J gene TRBJ1-5; 8 positions match TRBD1. The CDR3 spells CASSLDRVRQPQHF. The DNA of the CDR3 is TGTGCCAGCAGTTTGGACAGGGTGAGGCAGCCCCAGCATTTT.